The entry that follows covers one T cell receptor beta chain sequence. Its specificity is unknown. Trimming pared 5 bases from V and 7 bases from J, leaving 15 bases between. CDR3 length: 14 residues. The germline V gene has CDR1 MNHEY and CDR2 SVGAGI. Culture proceeded for approximately nine days, and CD4+ T cells were then isolated. Of the BNT162b2 and mRNA-1273 vaccines, participants received two doses of one or the other. Neither prior SARS-CoV-2 infection nor positive nucleocapsid antibodies were present in the vaccine recipients. Some clones are missing from TCRdb's copy, which holds only in-frame ones; the method was immunoSEQ multiplex PCR. The data show tens of thousands of clones, nearly 75% seen once. The sample belongs to a study of vaccination effects on CD4 cells after COVID-19.

The J gene is TRBJ1-5, the V gene TRBV6-5; tentatively, D is TRBD1 (5 bases). This sample comprised CD4+ T cells from PBMCs cultured without peptide, obtained after COVID-19 vaccination. This TCR was sampled from a human donor who received a COVID-19 vaccine. CDR3 residues: CASSNPREDQPQHF. The CDR3 nucleotides read TGTGCCAGCAGTAACCCCAGGGAAGACCAGCCCCAGCATTTT.